This T cell receptor (beta chain) was captured in a study of Graves' ophthalmopathy and Graves' hyperthyroidism (dated by TCRdb to 2016 to 2019). A note on the overall study: Stable hyperthyroidism was defined as no progression to ophthalmopathy within 18 months of follow-up. In total, over 130 blood samples were TCR-sequenced: some 40 ophthalmopathy, approximately 75 hyperthyroidism and about 17 hyperthyroidism-to-ophthalmopathy patients. TCR beta repertoire signatures were used to distinguish Graves' ophthalmopathy from Graves' hyperthyroidism and to predict progression to ophthalmopathy. To explore V-J signatures that distinguish ophthalmopathy from hyperthyroidism, a discovery set of 100 patients was enrolled, made up of some 41 with ophthalmopathy and roughly 55 with stable hyperthyroidism. The independent validation cohort included around 19 hyperthyroidism patients plus 17 patients who later progressed from hyperthyroidism to ophthalmopathy. Once sampling was done, hyperthyroidism patients were given methimazole at a starting dose of 30 mg daily, while ophthalmopathy patients were given high-dose intravenous methylprednisolone. In five to seven hyperthyroidism patients, T-cell repertoires of thyroid tissue and blood were compared.

Patients with hyperthyroidism were aged 18 to 65 years, had been newly diagnosed, and had a disease duration of less than 2 months. Patients with other autoimmune diseases, uncontrolled infections, pregnancy or lactation were excluded. Diagnosis was based on clinical symptoms, serum thyroxine, TRAb, thyroid ultrasound and orbital computed tomography. Total RNA was extracted using Trizol reagent, and RNA quality was checked on an Agilent 2100 Bioanalyzer. The junction shows trimming of 5 bases on V and 3 bases on J, plus 14 bases between the germline ends. CDR1 and CDR2 are read off the germline V gene (reference sequence) as LNHNV and YYDKDF. The CDR3 contains 16 residues, cysteine and phenylalanine counted. CDR3 DNA only is kept here, 48 bases in frame from base 1. TCR beta CDR3 regions were amplified from RNA transcripts for repertoire sequencing. The first round was an RT-PCR using HTBI primers with the Qiagen OneStep RT-PCR kit, and this first round was followed by a second-round multiplex PCR, then size selection and purification. Libraries were sequenced on an Illumina HiSeq2000 using paired-end 100 bp reads. The original methods were these. Reads were processed with SOAPnuke, discarding reads with adapters, uncalled bases, mean Phred below 15, or no exact constant-primer or identifier match. High-quality paired reads were merged with COPE v1.2.5. Each unique nucleotide sequence was defined as a clonotype, and clonotypes were aligned to IMGT TRB V, D and J references with MiTCR v1.1. Only V-J combinations with frequency above 0.0001 were analysed, covering 98% to 99.2% of repertoires. A TCR clonal expansion and chaos score per V-J combination was defined as the ratio of F50 clonal expansion to chaos observed in the TCRdist matrix. Welch's t-statistics and random forest were used to reduce the features to about a dozen V-J combinations, which were then used as input to a naive Bayes classifier. The Morisita-Horn index was used to measure how similar the thyroid and blood repertoires were. TCRdb handled the public reads itself, with Q25 trimming in fastp and clone calling in MiXCR, and kept productive beta chains. Entries that share a CDR3 protein sequence are merged under the most common genes and DNA. TCRdb's processing, not the authors' own work, is the source of the V and J calls. For this sample there are over a million distinct CDR3 sequences; about two fifths appear just once. The ten largest clonotypes hold around 10% of the sample.

As concerns this clonotype: Its antigen target is currently unknown. No base qualities exist here, and no much larger clone lies one base off it.

What the research found in general, with its limitations: Sample size was not statistically predetermined, and group allocation was not concealed from the investigators. In cross-validation, the 13-signature model distinguished ophthalmopathy from stable hyperthyroidism with approximately 85% sensitivity and roughly 81% specificity, and in the test set the corresponding values were roughly 80% and 75%. In validation, the model predicted ophthalmopathy progression with about 71% sensitivity and 72.22% specificity; some twelve predicted patients were CT-confirmed with GO in a median of approximately 6.2 months. Most expanded thyroid clonotypes with a frequency above 0.001 also appeared in blood, which suggests that blood repertoires may reflect the immune response in the thyroid.

Sequenced: peripheral blood or thyroid tissue (not recorded which). The clonotype comes from an adult man with Graves' hyperthyroidism. The chain uses TRBV15 and TRBJ2-6; a tentative D call is TRBD1 (6 bases match). The nucleotides read TGTGCCACCAGCGGCTACAGGGTGGATGGGGCCAACGTCCTGACTTTC. It is translated as CATSGYRVDGANVLTF.